The clone carrying this T cell receptor (beta chain) was seen many times. The data were taken from a study of T-cell reconstitution after alpha-beta-depleted transplantation in children. This CDR3 region has 14 residues. CDR1 and CDR2 (germline): MNHNS, SASEGT. Trimming cost V 6 bases and J 4 bases; bases outside gene matches: 5. Unique molecular identifiers were used in preparing the TCRbeta library. TCRdb used MiXCR to reprocess the PCR reads, holding one entry per CDR3 protein. This sample has 190,000 or so distinct CDR3 sequences, with less than 8% found just once. The V gene is TRBV6-1, the J gene TRBJ2-3; 9 positions match TRBD1. The sample was PBMCs from the stem cell graft donor, taken from the stem cell graft. The TCR originated in a human donor who donated a stem cell graft to a child with Wiskott-Aldrich syndrome. CDR3: CASRRTGVSDTQYF. CDR3 coding DNA: TGTGCCAGCAGGAGGACAGGGGTTTCAGATACGCAGTATTTT.